This T cell receptor beta chain was sequenced in a study of T cell changes during pregnancy in multiple sclerosis. Method: immunoSEQ multiplex PCR; TCRdb's copy keeps in-frame clones and lacks some. Of about 130,000 clones listed, roughly 95% are singletons. This CDR3 spans 17 amino acids. CDR1 is MDHEN, CDR2 SYDVKM, per germline. V gave up 5 bases and J gave up 1 base; unmatched junction bases: 8. Material: peripheral blood, obtained after pregnancy. V and J are TRBV28 and TRBJ2-1; 10 nucleotides line up with TRBD2. This TCR was recovered from a female donor with multiple sclerosis, enrolled in a pregnancy study. The CDR3 is CASSPWTSGPSYNEQFF. The CDR3 bases are TGTGCCAGCAGTCCGTGGACTAGCGGACCGTCCTACAATGAGCAGTTCTTC.